These T cell receptor beta chains were read from a single sample in a study of blood T cells in healthy people across ages. Each CDR3 protein is one row after TCRdb ran MiXCR on the 5' RACE reads. The sample lists roughly 550,000 distinct CDR3 sequences, around 24% seen once, with under 9% in the top ten. The sample also formed part of further work on T cells of mothers and their children.

Sequenced material: blood. The receptors were gathered from a boy between 10 and 17 years old in good health. The CDR3 runs from the conserved cysteine through the conserved F or W.

V	J	CDR3
TRBV6-2/TRBV6-3	TRBJ2-7	CASISAKRYEQYF
TRBV20-1	TRBJ2-7	CSARPQREFYEQYF
TRBV18	NA	CASSTRGLGTSGGKRQETQYF
TRBV29-1	TRBJ1-2	CSVGDGDGYTF
TRBV7-3	TRBJ2-1	CASSPTPGSYNEQFF
TRBV12-3/TRBV12-4	NA	CASRPTRLRNEQFF
TRBV24-1	TRBJ2-7	CATSVGGEQYF
TRBV4-3	TRBJ2-7	CASSQGRTSVYEQYF
TRBV27	NA	CASSLGTLGEQYF
TRBV25-1	TRBJ1-2	CASREGYGYTF
TRBV7-9	TRBJ2-1	CASSSTEGEANDEQFF
TRBV5-1	TRBJ2-7	CASSQAGTYEQYF
TRBV7-2	TRBJ2-2	CASSITGWELFF
TRBV5-1	TRBJ2-7	CASSFGVDYEQYF
TRBV20-1	TRBJ2-1	CSARDLKGGEQFF
TRBV6-5	TRBJ2-2	CASSYGTDPNTGELFF
TRBV5-8	TRBJ1-1	CASRRRTANTEAFF
TRBV7-3	NA	CASSLSGDRSYEQYF
TRBV20-1	TRBJ2-3	CSARELLGDTQYF
TRBV20-1	TRBJ2-3	CSARERREGLTDTQYF
TRBV28	TRBJ2-7	CASRSTTKTATYEQYF
TRBV28	TRBJ2-5	CASSLGLLETQYF
TRBV13	TRBJ1-1	CASSLDVGTEAFF
TRBV29-1	TRBJ1-1	CSVDGHLNTEAFF
TRBV5-1	TRBJ2-5	CASVLALGETQYF
TRBV7-2	TRBJ2-5	CASSRNRGSMETQYF
TRBV7-6	TRBJ2-7	CASSLAENSGEQYF
TRBV7-9	TRBJ1-1	CASSRGGQGVITEAFF
TRBV27	TRBJ1-6	CASRLGQGASYNSPLHF
TRBV6-5	TRBJ1-5	CASSYSRAGQPQHF
TRBV4-3	TRBJ1-2	CASSQVGGVGYGYTF
TRBV10-3	TRBJ2-1	CAISELEREQFF
TRBV2	TRBJ1-1	CASTVGLGNTEAFF
TRBV7-9	TRBJ1-6	CASSYPTGDPDDSPLHF
TRBV6-5	TRBJ2-1	CASIYRFLDNEQFF
TRBV19	TRBJ1-1	CASSPPGVTNTEAFF
TRBV27	TRBJ2-5	CASRAVAGAPLETQYF
TRBV4-3	TRBJ1-2	CASSQDMRAPFYGYTF
TRBV6-4	TRBJ2-5	CASSNGTSGGETQYF
TRBV9	TRBJ2-5	CASSVGLVGETQYF
TRBV27	TRBJ2-3	CASTWYGTGDRDTQYF
TRBV2	TRBJ1-4	CASSESHEKLFF
TRBV28	TRBJ1-1	CASSSVGGSTEAFF
TRBV20-1	TRBJ2-1	CSARIRSFSEAYNEQFF
TRBV27	TRBJ1-1	CASSLEGGRIRSRTEAFF